These 21 T cell receptor beta chains share one sample of origin, sequenced in a study of OX40 agonist ivuxolimab in advanced cancers. TCRdb's copy holds only in-frame clones and misses some; the assay was immunoSEQ multiplex PCR. The table includes about 58,000 clones, 79% detected once. The specimen was CD4+ or CD8+ T cells sorted from blood, collected in a trial of the OX40 agonist ivuxolimab. The receptors were sampled from an adult with an advanced solid tumor such as melanoma, head and neck, liver or kidney cancer.

The chain employs TRBV10-1 and TRBJ2-7; D perhaps matches TRBD2 (6 bases). V gave up 4 bases and J gave up 1 base, with 23 bases separating them. In germline, CDR1 is WNHNN, CDR2 SYGVQD (reference sequence). The CDR3 loop spans 18 amino acids. CDR3 in amino acids: CASSVTSDTSICSYEQYF. CDR3 in DNA: TGCGCCAGCAGTGTTACATCCGATACTAGCATCTGTTCCTACGAGCAGTACTTC.

The CDR3 reads CAWSVLAPYNEQFF. The CDR3 DNA follows: TGTGCCTGGAGTGTACTGGCCCCCTACAATGAGCAGTTCTTC. The V call is TRBV30, the J call TRBJ2-1; no definite D call. The V end lost 0 bases, the J end lost 2 bases, and 8 bases lay between the germline ends. CDR3 length equals 14 residues. Germline assignment: CDR1 GTSNPN and CDR2 SVGIG (reference sequence).

The chain employs TRBV11-2 and TRBJ1-1; D gene uncertain. V was pared by 3 bases and J by 5 bases, with 13 bases between. This CDR3 region has 14 residues. The germline V gene encodes CDR1 SGHAT and CDR2 FQNNGV. This CDR3 is CASSFGGPITEAFF. The CDR3 DNA reads TGTGCCAGCAGCTTTGGTGGGCCCATAACTGAAGCTTTCTTT. Variable domain in full (rest from reference TRBV11-2 and TRBJ1-1): EAGVAQSPRYKIIEKRQSVAFWCNPISGHATLYWYQQILGQGPKLLIQFQNNGVVDDSQLPKDRFSAERLKGVDSTLKIQPAKLEDSAVYLCASSFGGPITEAFFGQGTRLTVV.

The V call is TRBV6-5, the J call TRBJ2-7, with unresolved D. V shed 8 bases and J shed 2 bases, with 16 bases lying between them. Germline V gene data show CDR1 as MNHEY and CDR2 as SVGAGI. The CDR3 length is 14 residues. CDR3 region: CASVHLGVAYEQYF. The CDR3 DNA is TGTGCCAGCGTACATCTCGGCGTAGCCTACGAGCAGTACTTC.

This clone has only one observation. Different DNA sequences within this sample yield the same CDR3. The chain has TRBV2 and TRBJ2-7, with D unclear. The V and J ends lost 0 bases and 4 bases respectively, with 1 base between them. Germline CDR1 SNHLY, CDR2 FYNNEI. This CDR3 has 11 residues. The DNA of the CDR3 is TGTGCCAGCAGTGAAGCTTACGAGCAGTACTTC. It translates to CASSEAYEQYF.

The V call is TRBV10-3, the J call TRBJ1-1; D gene uncertain. Germline V gene sequence: CDR1 ENHRY, CDR2 SYGVKD. V was pared by 10 bases and J by 4 bases, with 16 bases between. This CDR3 is 13 amino acids long. CDR3 region: CATRGEGLTEAFF. Here the CDR3 DNA reads TGTGCCACGCGTGGGGAGGGCCTCACTGAAGCTTTCTTT.

The chain links TRBV5-6 to TRBJ2-5; weak D call: TRBD2 (6 bases). The CDR3 is 15 residues long. Trimming left V 0 bases short and J 5 bases short, with 14 bases between. The V gene's germline CDR1 is SGHDT and CDR2 YYEEEE. The CDR3 nucleotides read TGTGCCAGCAGCTTGGAGGCTATTCGGGGGGAGACCCAGTACTTC. Protein: CASSLEAIRGETQYF.

The rearrangement joins TRBV11-3 to TRBJ2-1; 11 nucleotides match TRBD2. Germline V CDR1 and CDR2: SGHNT, YENEEA. After removal of 5 bases from V and 10 bases from J, the junction contained 7 bases not matched to a gene. This CDR3 is built from 14 residues. The CDR3 sequence: CASSLDRTSGEQFF. CDR3 DNA sequence: TGTGCCAGCAGCCTGGATCGGACTAGCGGGGAGCAGTTCTTC.

V usage is TRBV6-4 and J usage is TRBJ2-3, with D unclear. The germline V gene has CDR1 MRHNA and CDR2 SNTAGT. The CDR3 is 15 residues long. With 4 bases removed from V and 0 bases from J, the gap between germline ends came to 11 bases. In nucleotides, the CDR3 is TGTGCCAGCAGTGCTGTGGGCGGTAGCACAGATACGCAGTATTTT. Translating gives CASSAVGGSTDTQYF.

This chain joins TRBV7-8 and TRBJ1-2; no clear D gene. This CDR3 region has 17 residues. V dropped 1 base and J dropped 6 bases, with 21 bases sitting between them. CDR1 and CDR2 (germline): SGHVS, FQNEAQ. CDR3 loop: CASSLGDTGRVVDGYTF. CDR3 sequence (DNA): TGTGCCAGCAGCTTAGGTGACACCGGAAGGGTAGTAGATGGCTACACCTTC. The whole variable domain, filled in from reference TRBV7-8 and TRBJ1-2, reads GAGVSQSPRYKVAKRGQDVALRCDPISGHVSLFWYQQALGQGPEFLTYFQNEAQLDKSGLPSDRFFAERPEGSVSTLKIQRTQQEDSAVYLCASSLGDTGRVVDGYTFGSGTRLTVV.

The J gene is TRBJ2-2, the V gene TRBV11-2; no definite D call. V shed 3 bases and J shed 2 bases, with 10 bases lying between them. CDR1 and CDR2 from the germline V gene are SGHAT and FQNNGV. There are 15 residues in the CDR3. This CDR3 is CASSFGQANTGELFF. The CDR3 region has the DNA TGTGCCAGCAGCTTCGGCCAGGCCAACACCGGGGAGCTGTTTTTT.

V gene TRBV6-1 combines with J gene TRBJ1-5, with TRBD1 matching 7 bases. The germline gives CDR1 MNHNS, CDR2 SASEGT. V lost 7 bases and J lost 4; bases outside the gene matches: 10. This CDR3 spans 15 amino acids. The CDR3 spells CASIRGARGNQPQHF. The CDR3 DNA reads TGTGCCAGCATCAGGGGGGCCAGGGGTAATCAGCCCCAGCATTTT.

V gene TRBV7-2 combines with J gene TRBJ2-7, with 11 bases matching TRBD2. The V and J ends lost 3 bases and 4 bases, in that order; junction bases with no gene match: 2. CDR1 and CDR2 (germline): SGHTA, FQGNSA. The CDR3 has 14 amino acids. Here the CDR3 reads CASSFLAGGYEQYF. CDR3 DNA sequence: TGTGCCAGCAGCTTCTTAGCGGGAGGGTACGAGCAGTACTTC.

J is TRBJ2-7 and V is TRBV5-5, with 7 bases aligning to TRBD2. This CDR3 is built from 17 residues. CDR1 and CDR2 (germline): SGHKS, YYEKEE (reference sequence). With V trimmed by 0 bases and J by 5 bases, 14 bases remained unmatched. As DNA, the CDR3 is TGTGCCAGCAGCTTGGAGTCTAGGACTAGTAAGTTCCACGAGCAGTACTTC. Its protein product is CASSLESRTSKFHEQYF.

This rearrangement joins TRBV10-2 to TRBJ2-5, with 8 positions matching TRBD1. The J segment lost 4 bases and the V segment lost 0 bases, leaving 7 bases of the junction unmatched. The CDR3 has 16 amino acids. CDR1 and CDR2 from the germline V gene are WSHSY and SAAADI. CDR3 DNA: TGCGCCAGCAGTGAGTCGAGAGGGACAGGCCGAGAGACCCAGTACTTC. Protein sequence: CASSESRGTGRETQYF.

The count of this clone is one. This chain joins TRBV6-6 and TRBJ1-1; no clear D. The CDR3 extends over 14 amino acids. Germline CDR1 MNHNY, CDR2 SVGAGI (reference sequence). V lost 0 bases and J 2 bases, leaving 7 bases between the germline ends. CDR3 sequence (DNA): TGTGCCAGCAGTTACTCGGATTTTAACACTGAAGCTTTCTTT. This encodes CASSYSDFNTEAFF.

Only a few counts were recorded for this clone. The chain uses TRBV6-1 and TRBJ2-3; no reliable D call. The V and J ends lost 3 bases and 5 bases respectively, with 6 bases between them. Germline V gene data show CDR1 as MNHNS and CDR2 as SASEGT. The CDR3 is 12 amino acids. CDR3 nucleotides: TGTGCCAGCAGTGACCCTGGAGATACGCAGTATTTT. Translating it yields CASSDPGDTQYF.

The rearrangement uses TRBV29-1 and TRBJ2-3, with 8 nucleotides matching TRBD2. J gave up 5 bases and V 3 bases, and 4 bases lay outside the gene matches. The CDR3 totals 13 residues. The germline gives CDR1 SQVTM, CDR2 ANQGSEA. The DNA of the CDR3 is TGCAGCGTTGACGGGAGGGCCGGAGATACGCAGTATTTT. This codes for CSVDGRAGDTQYF.

The V gene is TRBV7-3, the J gene TRBJ2-7; 7 nucleotides align to TRBD2. The J segment lost 0 bases and the V segment lost 5 bases, leaving 4 bases of the junction unmatched. In germline, CDR1 is SGHTA, CDR2 FQGTGA. The CDR3 spans 14 residues. CDR3 DNA sequence: TGTGCCAGCAGCCCCGGGACTATCTCCTACGAGCAGTACTTC. It codes for CASSPGTISYEQYF.

J is TRBJ1-2 and V is TRBV29-1; TRBD1 aligns across 8 bases. This CDR3 has 12 residues. With 6 bases clipped from V and 5 bases from J, the junction kept 5 bases outside the gene matches. Germline loops: CDR1 SQVTM, CDR2 ANQGSEA. CDR3: CSVGQGSYGYTF. CDR3 nucleotide sequence: TGCAGCGTCGGACAGGGTTCGTATGGCTACACCTTC.

The chain recombines TRBV19 with TRBJ1-1, with D possibly being TRBD1 (6 bases). Between the trimmed V and J ends, which lost 5 bases and 2 bases, there was a span of 9 bases. The germline gives CDR1 LNHDA, CDR2 SQIVND (reference sequence). This CDR3 has 13 amino acids. The CDR3 region has the DNA TGTGCCAGTAGTTCAGGGGCCAACACTGAAGCTTTCTTT. Its translation: CASSSGANTEAFF.